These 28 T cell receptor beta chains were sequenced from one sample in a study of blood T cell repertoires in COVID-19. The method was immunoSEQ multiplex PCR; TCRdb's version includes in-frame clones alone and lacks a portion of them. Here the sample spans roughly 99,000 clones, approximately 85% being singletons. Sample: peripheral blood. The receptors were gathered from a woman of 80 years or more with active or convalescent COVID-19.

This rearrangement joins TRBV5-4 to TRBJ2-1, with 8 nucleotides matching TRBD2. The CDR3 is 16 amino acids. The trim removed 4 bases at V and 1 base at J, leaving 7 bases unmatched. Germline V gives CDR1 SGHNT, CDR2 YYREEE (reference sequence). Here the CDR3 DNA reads TGTGCCAGCAGCGGGGGTAAGCGGGAGTCCTACAATGAGCAGTTCTTC. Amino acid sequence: CASSGGKRESYNEQFF.

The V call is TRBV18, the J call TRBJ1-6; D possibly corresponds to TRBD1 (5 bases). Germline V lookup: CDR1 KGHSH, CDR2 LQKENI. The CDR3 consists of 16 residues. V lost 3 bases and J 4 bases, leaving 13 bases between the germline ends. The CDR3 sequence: CASSPRGTEYNSPLHF. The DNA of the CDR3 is TGTGCCAGCTCACCTCGGGGGACGGAGTATAATTCACCCCTCCACTTT.

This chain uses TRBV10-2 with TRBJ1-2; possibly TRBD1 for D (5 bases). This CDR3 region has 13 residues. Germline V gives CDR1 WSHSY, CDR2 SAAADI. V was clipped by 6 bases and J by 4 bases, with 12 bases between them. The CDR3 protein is CASRIDRGYGYTF. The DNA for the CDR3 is TGCGCCAGCAGAATAGACAGAGGCTATGGCTACACCTTC.

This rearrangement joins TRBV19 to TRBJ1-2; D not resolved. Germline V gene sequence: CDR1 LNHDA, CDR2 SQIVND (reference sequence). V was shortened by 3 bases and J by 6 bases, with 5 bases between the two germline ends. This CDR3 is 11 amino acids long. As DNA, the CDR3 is TGTGCCAGTAGTATCCCAAATGGCTACACCTTC. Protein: CASSIPNGYTF. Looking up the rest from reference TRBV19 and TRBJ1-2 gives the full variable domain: DGGITQSPKYLFRKEGQNVTLSCEQNLNHDAMYWYRQDPGQGLRLIYYSQIVNDFQKGDIAEGYSVSREKKESFPLTVTSAQKNPTAFYLCASSIPNGYTFGSGTRLTVV.

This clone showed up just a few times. Here the CDR3 reads CASSVTGPNTEAFF. CDR3 in DNA: TGTGCCAGTAGTGTGACAGGGCCGAACACTGAAGCTTTCTTT. The genes are TRBV19 and TRBJ1-1, with 7 bases aligning to TRBD1. CDR3 length: 14 amino acids. Per the germline V gene, CDR1 is LNHDA and CDR2 is SQIVND (reference sequence). V trimming: 5 bases; J trimming: 1 base; junction bases outside the gene matches: 4.

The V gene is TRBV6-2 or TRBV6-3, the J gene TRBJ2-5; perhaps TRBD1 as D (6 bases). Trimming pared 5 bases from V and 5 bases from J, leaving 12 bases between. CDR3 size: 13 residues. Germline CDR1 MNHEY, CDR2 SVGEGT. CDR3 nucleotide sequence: TGTGCCAGCAGTCCAGGGGTGATGGAGACCCAGTACTTC. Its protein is CASSPGVMETQYF.

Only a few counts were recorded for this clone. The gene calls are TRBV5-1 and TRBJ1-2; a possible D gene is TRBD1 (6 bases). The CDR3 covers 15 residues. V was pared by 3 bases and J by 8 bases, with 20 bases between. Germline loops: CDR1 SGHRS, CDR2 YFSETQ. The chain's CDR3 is CASSSNGGPTGGYTF. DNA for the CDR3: TGCGCCAGCAGCTCCAATGGGGGCCCGACTGGGGGCTACACCTTC.

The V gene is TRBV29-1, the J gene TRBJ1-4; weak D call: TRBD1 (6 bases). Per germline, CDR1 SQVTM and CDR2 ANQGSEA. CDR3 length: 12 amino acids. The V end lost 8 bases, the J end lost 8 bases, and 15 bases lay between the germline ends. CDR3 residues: CSRWGPQEKLFF. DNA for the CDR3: TGCAGCCGCTGGGGGCCCCAAGAAAAACTGTTTTTT.

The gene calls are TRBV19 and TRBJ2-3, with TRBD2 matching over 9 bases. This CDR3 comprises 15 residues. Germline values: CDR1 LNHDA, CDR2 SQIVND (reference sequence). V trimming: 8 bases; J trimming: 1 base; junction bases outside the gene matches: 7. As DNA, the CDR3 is TGTGCCAGTGCCCCTCCTAGCGGGGGCACAGATACGCAGTATTTT. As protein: CASAPPSGGTDTQYF.

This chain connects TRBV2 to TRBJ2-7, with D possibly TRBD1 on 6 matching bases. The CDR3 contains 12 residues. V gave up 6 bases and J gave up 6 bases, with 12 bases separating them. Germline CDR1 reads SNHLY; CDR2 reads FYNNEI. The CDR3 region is CASRTLGAEQYF. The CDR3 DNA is TGTGCCAGCAGGACTTTGGGGGCCGAGCAGTACTTC.

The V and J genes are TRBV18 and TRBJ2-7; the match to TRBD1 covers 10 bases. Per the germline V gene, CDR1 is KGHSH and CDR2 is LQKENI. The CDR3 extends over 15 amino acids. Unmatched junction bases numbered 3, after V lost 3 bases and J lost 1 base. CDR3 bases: TGTGCCAGCTCACCGGGGACAGGGGTTTCCTACGAGCAGTACTTC. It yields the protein CASSPGTGVSYEQYF.

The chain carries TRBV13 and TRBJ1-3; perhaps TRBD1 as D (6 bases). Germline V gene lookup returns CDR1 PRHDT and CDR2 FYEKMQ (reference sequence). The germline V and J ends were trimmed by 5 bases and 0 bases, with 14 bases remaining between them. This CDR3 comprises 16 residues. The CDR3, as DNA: TGTGCCAGCAGCAACAAACAGGGCCTCTCTGGAAACACCATATATTTT. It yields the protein CASSNKQGLSGNTIYF.

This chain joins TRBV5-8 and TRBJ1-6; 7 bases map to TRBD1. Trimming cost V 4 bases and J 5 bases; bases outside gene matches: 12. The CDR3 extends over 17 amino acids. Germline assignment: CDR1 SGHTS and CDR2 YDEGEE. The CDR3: CASSAWDSLYDNSPLHF. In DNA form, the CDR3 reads TGTGCCAGCAGCGCCTGGGACAGCCTTTACGATAATTCACCCCTCCACTTT. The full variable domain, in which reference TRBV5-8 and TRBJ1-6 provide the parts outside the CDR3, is EAGVTQSPTHLIKTRGQQATLRCSPISGHTSVYWYQQALGLGLQFLLWYDEGEERNRGNFPPRFSGRQFPNYSSELNVNALELEDSALYLCASSAWDSLYDNSPLHFGNGTRLTVT.

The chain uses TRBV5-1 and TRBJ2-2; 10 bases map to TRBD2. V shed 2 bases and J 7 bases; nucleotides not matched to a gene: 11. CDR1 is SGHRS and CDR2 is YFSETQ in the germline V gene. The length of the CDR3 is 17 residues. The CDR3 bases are TGCGCCAGCAGCTTTCAACGAGCGGGAGGGCCCAGCGGGGAGCTGTTTTTT. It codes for CASSFQRAGGPSGELFF.

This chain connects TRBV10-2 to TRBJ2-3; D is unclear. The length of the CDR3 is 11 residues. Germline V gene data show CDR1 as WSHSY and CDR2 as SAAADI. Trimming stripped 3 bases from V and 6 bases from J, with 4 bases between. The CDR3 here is CASSERDTQYF. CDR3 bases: TGCGCCAGCAGTGAACGGGATACGCAGTATTTT.

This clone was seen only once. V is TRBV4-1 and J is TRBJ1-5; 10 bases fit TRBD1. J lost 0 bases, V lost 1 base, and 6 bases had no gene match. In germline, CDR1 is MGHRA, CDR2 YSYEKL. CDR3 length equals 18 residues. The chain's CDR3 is CASSQGDRGLPSNQPQHF. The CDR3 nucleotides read TGCGCCAGCAGCCAAGGGGACAGGGGTCTTCCTAGCAATCAGCCCCAGCATTTT.

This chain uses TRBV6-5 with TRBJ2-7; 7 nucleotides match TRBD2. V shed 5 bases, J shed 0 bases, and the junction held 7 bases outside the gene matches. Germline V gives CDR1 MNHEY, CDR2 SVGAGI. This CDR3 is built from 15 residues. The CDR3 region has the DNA TGTGCCAGCAGTCCGGGAGGCCACCGCTCCTACGAGCAGTACTTC. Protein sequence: CASSPGGHRSYEQYF.

The chain's CDR3 is CASSVASSGNTIYF. The CDR3 nucleotides read TGTGCCAGCAGCGTAGCGAGCTCTGGAAACACCATATATTTT. V usage is TRBV9 and J usage is TRBJ1-3; no clear D. This CDR3 comprises 14 residues. V lost 0 bases and J lost 0, with 4 bases in between. Germline V CDR1 and CDR2: SGDLS, YYNGEE.

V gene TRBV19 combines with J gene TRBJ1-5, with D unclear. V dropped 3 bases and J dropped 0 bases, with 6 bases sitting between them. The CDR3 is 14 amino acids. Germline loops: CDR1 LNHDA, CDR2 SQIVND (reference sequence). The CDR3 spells CASSIRYSNQPQHF. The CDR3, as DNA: TGTGCCAGTAGTATCAGGTATAGCAATCAGCCCCAGCATTTT.

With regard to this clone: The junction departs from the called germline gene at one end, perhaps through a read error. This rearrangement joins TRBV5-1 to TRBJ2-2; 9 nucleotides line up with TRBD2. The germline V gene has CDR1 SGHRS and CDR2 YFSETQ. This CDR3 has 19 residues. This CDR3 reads CASSGSPDLAGSNTGELFF. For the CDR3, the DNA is TGTGCCAGCAGCGGTAGCCCCGACCTAGCGGGGTCGAACACCGGGGAGCTGTTTTTT. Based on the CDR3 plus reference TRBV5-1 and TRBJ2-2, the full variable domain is KAGVTQTPRYLIKTRGQQVTLSCSPISGHRSVSWYQQTPGQGLQFLFEYFSETQRNKGNFPGRFSGRQFSNSRSEMNVSTLELGDSALYLCASSGSPDLAGSNTGELFFGEGSRLTVL.

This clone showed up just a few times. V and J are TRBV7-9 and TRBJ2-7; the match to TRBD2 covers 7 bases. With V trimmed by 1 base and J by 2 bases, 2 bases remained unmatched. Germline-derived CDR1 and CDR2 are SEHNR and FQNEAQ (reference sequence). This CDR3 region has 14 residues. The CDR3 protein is CASSLGGGTYEQYF. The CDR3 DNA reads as TGTGCCAGCAGCTTAGGGGGGGGAACCTACGAGCAGTACTTC.

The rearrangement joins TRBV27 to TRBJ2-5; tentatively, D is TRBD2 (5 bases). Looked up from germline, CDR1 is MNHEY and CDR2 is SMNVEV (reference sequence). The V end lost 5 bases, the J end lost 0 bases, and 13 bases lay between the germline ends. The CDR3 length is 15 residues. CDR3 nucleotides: TGTGCCAGCAGTCCCGGCCGGACTGACCAAGAGACCCAGTACTTC. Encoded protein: CASSPGRTDQETQYF.

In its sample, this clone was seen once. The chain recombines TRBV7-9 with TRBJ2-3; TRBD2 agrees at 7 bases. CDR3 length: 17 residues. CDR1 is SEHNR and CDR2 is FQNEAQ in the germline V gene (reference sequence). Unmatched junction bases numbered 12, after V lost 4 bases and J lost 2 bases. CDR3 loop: CASSSKRREMYTDTQYF. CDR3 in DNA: TGTGCCAGCAGCTCCAAGCGGCGGGAGATGTACACAGATACGCAGTATTTT.

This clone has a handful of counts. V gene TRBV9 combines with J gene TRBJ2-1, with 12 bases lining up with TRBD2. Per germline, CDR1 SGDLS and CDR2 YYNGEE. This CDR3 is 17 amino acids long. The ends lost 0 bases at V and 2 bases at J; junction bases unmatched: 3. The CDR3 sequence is CASSVAPSGRAYNEQFF. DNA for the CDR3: TGTGCCAGCAGCGTAGCTCCTAGCGGGAGGGCCTACAATGAGCAGTTCTTC.

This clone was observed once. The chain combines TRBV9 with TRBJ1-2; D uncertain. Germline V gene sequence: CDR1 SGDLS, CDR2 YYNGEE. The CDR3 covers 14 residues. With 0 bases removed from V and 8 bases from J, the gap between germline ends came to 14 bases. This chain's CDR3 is CASSVEFRSGGYTF. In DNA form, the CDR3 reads TGTGCCAGCAGCGTAGAATTCCGTTCGGGAGGCTACACCTTC.

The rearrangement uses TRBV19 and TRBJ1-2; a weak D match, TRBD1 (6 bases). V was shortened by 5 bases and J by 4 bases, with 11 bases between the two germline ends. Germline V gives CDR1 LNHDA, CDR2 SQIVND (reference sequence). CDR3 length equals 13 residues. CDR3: CASSPDRSYGYTF. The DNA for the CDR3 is TGTGCCAGTAGTCCAGACAGGAGCTATGGCTACACCTTC.

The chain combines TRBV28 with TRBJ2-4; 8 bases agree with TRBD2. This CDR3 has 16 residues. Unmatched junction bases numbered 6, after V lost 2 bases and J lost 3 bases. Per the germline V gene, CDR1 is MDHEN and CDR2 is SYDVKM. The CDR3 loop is CASSLTSGSDKNIQYF. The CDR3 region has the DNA TGTGCCAGCAGTTTAACCAGCGGGAGTGACAAAAACATTCAGTACTTC.

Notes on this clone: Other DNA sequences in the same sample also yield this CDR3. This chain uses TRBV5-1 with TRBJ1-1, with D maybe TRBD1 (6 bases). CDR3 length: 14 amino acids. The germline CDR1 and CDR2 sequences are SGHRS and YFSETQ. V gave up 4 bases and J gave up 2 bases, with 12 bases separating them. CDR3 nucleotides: TGCGCCAGCAGCCGGACAGCCCTTAACACTGAAGCTTTCTTT. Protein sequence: CASSRTALNTEAFF.